This note documents a single TCR beta chain sequence. In the study's own analysis: Amplified reference gene primers provided the basis for estimating nucleated cell counts. Libraries were prepared by immunoSEQ multiplex PCR; TCRdb keeps only in-frame clonotypes and omits some of them. Clone size and V and J calls were adopted from that table, with D and trimming inferred from the DNA. This sample has 270,000 or so clones, with around 89% found just once. Germline V lookup: CDR1 MNHNS, CDR2 SASEGT. The CDR3 contains 14 residues. Trimming removed 8 bases at V and 3 bases at J, with 11 bases between. These data originate in a study of blood T cell repertoires in COVID-19. Study context: COVID-19 samples from acute and convalescent phases originated in the United States, Italy and Spain. The cDNA or gDNA used as material had been derived from T cells, B-cell-depleted T cells, or PBMCs.

The specimen sequenced was peripheral blood. The V gene is TRBV6-1, the J gene TRBJ1-6; D gene uncertain. The sequence came from a man aged 35 to 55 with acute or convalescent COVID-19. The DNA of the CDR3 is TGTGCCAGCCGGTTTGAACTCTATAATTCACCCCTCCACTTT. Translation gives CASRFELYNSPLHF.